This passage covers 4 T cell receptor beta chains from one sample sequenced in a study of CD8 T cells in ankylosing spondylitis. From the 5' RACE reads, TCRdb called clonotypes with MiXCR, one entry per CDR3 protein. Of 35,000 to 50,000 distinct CDR3 sequences detected, 3% to 4.5% appear once; the ten largest clones hold 3% to 4%. The sequenced sample was blood, either unsorted or a sorted T cell fraction (not recorded which). The receptors derive from a female donor with ankylosing spondylitis or in good health (not recorded which).

This clonotype was seen ten or more times. The CDR3 is CASSETQGAYSPLHF. CDR3 DNA sequence: TGTGCCAGCAGCGAGACACAGGGGGCATATTCACCCCTCCACTTT. V gene TRBV9 combines with J gene TRBJ1-6; 9 positions match TRBD1. The germline gives CDR1 SGDLS, CDR2 YYNGEE. Germline trimming cut 3 bases from V and 8 bases from J; bases unmatched to any gene: 6. The CDR3 runs to 15 residues.

In its sample, this clonotype was seen many times. V and J are TRBV9 and TRBJ2-3, with 8 bases identical to TRBD2. The V and J ends lost 3 bases and 4 bases, in that order; junction bases with no gene match: 10. Germline assignment: CDR1 SGDLS and CDR2 YYNGEE. The CDR3 extends over 16 amino acids. Here the CDR3 reads CASSANAGGGADTQYF. In DNA form, the CDR3 reads TGTGCCAGCAGCGCAAACGCGGGGGGAGGCGCAGATACGCAGTATTTT.

The sample holds many counts of this clonotype. The chain joins TRBV9 to TRBJ1-2; tentatively, D is TRBD1 (6 bases). CDR1 SGDLS and CDR2 YYNGEE come from the germline V gene. The V end was cut by 4 bases, the J end by 2 bases, with 15 bases between. This CDR3 is built from 15 residues. CDR3 nucleotides: TGTGCCAGCAGCCTAGGTGGGGGCTCGAACTATGGCTACACCTTC. Its translation is CASSLGGGSNYGYTF.

Note on this clonotype: With a much larger clone just one base away, this may be a read error. The chain combines TRBV9 with TRBJ2-1, with TRBD2 identical over 8 bases. The V gene's germline CDR1 is SGDLS and CDR2 YYNGEE. CDR3 length: 16 amino acids. Trimming removed 3 bases from V and 0 bases from J; junction bases left unmatched: 5. The CDR3 loop is CASSASGTSSYNEQFF. Here the CDR3 DNA reads TGTGCCAGCAGCGCCTCCGGGACTAGCTCCTACAATGAGCAGTTCTTC.